The clone carrying this TCR beta chain is deemed medium-sized. The antigen remains undetermined. This sample is part of a study of metastatic and nonmetastatic thyroid tumors. Study-level information: Repertoires were compared across blood and tumor or nodule tissue from malignant and benign thyroid patients.

Per the authors' pipeline: Clinicopathological groups of papillary thyroid cancer showed CDR3 differences that were used to build a distant-metastasis classifier. With MiXCR, TCRdb called clones anew from the PCR reads. The V and J calls and clone size are TCRdb's, not the authors'. The repertoire holds under 15,000 clones, roughly 29% seen once, with 15% to 20% in the top ten. All patients were treatment-naive before thyroid surgery. General observations from the study: Across blood and tumor, TCR beta diversity in malignant thyroid tumors was reportedly significantly higher than in benign nodules.

The TCR was taken from a female donor with papillary thyroid cancer or a benign thyroid nodule (not recorded which). Some clones in this sample may be carry-over from other donors' samples. Material: tumor tissue.

This CDR3 reads CASGRDVEGDEQFF. In nucleotides, the CDR3 is TGTGCCAGTGGCCGGGACGTTGAGGGCGATGAGCAGTTCTTC. This chain connects TRBV19 to TRBJ2-1; D may match TRBD1 or TRBD2 (5 bases each). Germline loops: CDR1 LNHDA, CDR2 SQIVND (reference sequence). V was pared by 8 bases and J by 8 bases, with 19 bases between. CDR3 size: 14 residues. Combining the CDR3 with reference TRBV19 and TRBJ2-1 gives the whole variable domain DGGITQSPKYLFRKEGQNVTLSCEQNLNHDAMYWYRQDPGQGLRLIYYSQIVNDFQKGDIAEGYSVSREKKESFPLTVTSAQKNPTAFYLCASGRDVEGDEQFFGPGTRLTVL.